Listed below are T cell receptor beta chains from one sample, sequenced in a study of blood T cell repertoires in COVID-19. Assay: immunoSEQ multiplex PCR; the TCRdb copy retains only in-frame clones and omits some. The table shows 400,000 to 550,000 clones, with about 90% occurring only once. The sample consisted of PBMCs or T cells enriched from blood (not recorded which). Receptors were obtained from a woman under 30 with acute COVID-19. Each CDR3 is given with its conserved first and last residue. A D gene is named only where the DNA matches it firmly. Where a row states a size, it is once, few, many or the class of an expanded clone; other rows omit it.

d_call,j_call,v_call,clone_size,cdr3_nt,cdr3_aa
TRBD2,TRBJ2-1,TRBV3-1/TRBV3-2,-,TGTGCCAGCAGCCAAGCGGGGGGGGCCAATGAGCAGTTCTTC,CASSQAGGANEQFF
-,TRBJ1-5,TRBV7-2,-,TGTGCCAGCAGCCTGACTAAGGGACAGCCCCAGCATTTT,CASSLTKGQPQHF
TRBD1,TRBJ1-2,TRBV7-2,-,TGTGCCAGCAGCCCCCGACAGGGGGATGGCTACACCTTC,CASSPRQGDGYTF
-,TRBJ2-7,TRBV27,-,TGTGCCAGCAGTTTCTCCCGTGGGCTAGCGAAAACCTACGAGCAGTACTTC,CASSFSRGLAKTYEQYF
TRBD1,TRBJ1-2,TRBV7-9,-,TGTGCCAGCAGCTTCGACCAGGACAGGGGGCTGGCGTCCTATGGCTACACCTTC,CASSFDQDRGLASYGYTF
-,TRBJ1-1,TRBV27,-,TGTGCCAGCAGTTTAATGCGACAGAACACTGAAGCTTTCTTT,CASSLMRQNTEAFF
-,TRBJ1-3,TRBV14,few,TGTGCCAGCAGCCTTGGGGCCTTTCTCCCTGGAAACACCATATATTTT,CASSLGAFLPGNTIYF
TRBD2,TRBJ2-1,TRBV14,-,TGTGCCAGCAGCCTTGGACTAGCGGGAGGGCCTCAGGGGAATGAGCAGTTCTTC,CASSLGLAGGPQGNEQFF
-,TRBJ2-1,TRBV21-1,few,TGTGCCAGCAACCCGGGACTACCGTACAATGAGCAGTTCTTC,CASNPGLPYNEQFF
-,TRBJ2-7,TRBV10-3,-,TGTGCCATCAGTGATGCGGGTTATCGGGACGAGCAGTACTTC,CAISDAGYRDEQYF
-,TRBJ2-3,TRBV9,-,TGTGCCAGCAGCGTAGCACTATCAGATACGCAGTATTTT,CASSVALSDTQYF
-,TRBJ1-2,TRBV20-1,few,TGCAGTGCTAAACTTGGCTACACCTTC,CSAKLGYTF
TRBD1,TRBJ1-5,TRBV6-1,-,TGTGCCAGCAGTGAAGCGCCCAGGGGGAATCAGCCCCAGCATTTT,CASSEAPRGNQPQHF
-,TRBJ1-6,TRBV2,-,TGTGCCAGCAGTGATGGGGGGAGGACCTATAATTCACCCCTCCACTTT,CASSDGGRTYNSPLHF
TRBD1,TRBJ1-6,TRBV9,-,TGTGCCAGCAGCGTAGCTGGGGGGAACAGGGGGGATTCACCCCTCCACTTT,CASSVAGGNRGDSPLHF
-,TRBJ2-7,TRBV5-5,once,TGTGCCAGCAGCTGGTCAGGGGTCGAGCAGTACTTC,CASSWSGVEQYF
-,TRBJ2-1,TRBV25-1,few,TGTGCCAGCAGTGCCAGTTGGAGCTCCTACAATGAGCAGTTCTTC,CASSASWSSYNEQFF
-,TRBJ1-2,TRBV18,-,TGTGCCAGCTCACCAGAACAATACTATGGCTACACCTTC,CASSPEQYYGYTF
TRBD1,TRBJ1-6,TRBV7-9,-,TGTGCCAGCAGCAAAGGGGACAGGGATAATTCACCCCTCCACTTT,CASSKGDRDNSPLHF
TRBD2,TRBJ2-3,TRBV27,-,TGTGCCAGCAGTTTAACCTTAGCGGGGGTCACAGATACGCAGTATTTT,CASSLTLAGVTDTQYF
-,TRBJ1-5,TRBV6-5,-,TGTGCCAGCAGTTATCTGGGGCCGAATCAGCCCCAGCATTTT,CASSYLGPNQPQHF
-,TRBJ1-6,TRBV5-1,-,TGCGCCAGCAGCCCACTCGACAGGCGGGATTCACCCCTCCACTTT,CASSPLDRRDSPLHF
-,TRBJ1-5,TRBV21-1,-,TGTGCCAGCCCTCGACTCCATAGCAATCAGCCCCAGCATTTT,CASPRLHSNQPQHF
-,TRBJ1-2,TRBV28,-,TGTGCCAGCAGTTTAGACACCTCTGCCGGCGGCTACACCTTC,CASSLDTSAGGYTF
-,TRBJ1-3,TRBV5-8,-,TGTGCCACCACAGACAGCATCTCTGGAAACACCATATATTTT,CATTDSISGNTIYF
TRBD2,TRBJ2-1,TRBV9,-,TGTGCCAGCAGCCGCGGGGGGGCCGCCAATGAGCAGTTCTTC,CASSRGGAANEQFF
TRBD1,TRBJ2-1,TRBV19,-,TGTGCCAGTAGTTTGGGACAGAGCTCCTACAATGAGCAGTTCTTC,CASSLGQSSYNEQFF
TRBD1,TRBJ2-7,TRBV2,-,TGTGCCAGCAGTGAAAGGACAGGGGACTCCGAGCAGTACTTC,CASSERTGDSEQYF
TRBD2,TRBJ2-3,TRBV4-1,-,TGCGCCAGCAGCCAAGAACTAGCGGGAGCGGATACGCAGTATTTT,CASSQELAGADTQYF
TRBD1,TRBJ2-7,TRBV7-2,-,TGTGCCAGCAGTTTGACAGGGGCCGACTCCTACGAGCAGTACTTC,CASSLTGADSYEQYF
TRBD1,TRBJ1-1,TRBV2,-,TGTGCCATCATCAGGGGGCAGGTCACTGAAGCTTTCTTT,CAIIRGQVTEAFF
TRBD1,TRBJ1-1,TRBV5-4,-,TGTGCCAGCAGCTTGGGGAGAGGGGGCCACACTGAAGCTTTCTTT,CASSLGRGGHTEAFF
TRBD1,TRBJ1-1,TRBV5-1,-,TGCGCCAGCAGCTACTCCCAGGGGGGTATTGGCACTGAAGCTTTCTTT,CASSYSQGGIGTEAFF
TRBD1,TRBJ1-2,TRBV3-1/TRBV3-2,-,TGTGCCAGCAGCTTTAGGACAGGGATCGGCTACACCTTC,CASSFRTGIGYTF
-,TRBJ2-1,TRBV18,-,TGTGCCAGCTCACCAGCTATTACGGGGGACAATGAGCAGTTCTTC,CASSPAITGDNEQFF
-,TRBJ1-3,TRBV7-9,-,TGTGCCAGCAGCTCATCCACCTCGGGGAACACCATATATTTT,CASSSSTSGNTIYF
TRBD1,TRBJ1-2,TRBV5-6,-,TGTGCCAGCAGCTCCGGGACAGTAGGGTATGGCTACACCTTC,CASSSGTVGYGYTF
-,TRBJ1-5,TRBV28,-,TGTGCCAGCTCTCGGAGCCGTTGGGAGGGCAATCAGCCCCAGCATTTT,CASSRSRWEGNQPQHF
TRBD1,TRBJ1-1,TRBV5-1,-,TGCGCCAGCAGCTTTGCCTACGGGACAGGGGGCACTGAAGCTTTCTTT,CASSFAYGTGGTEAFF
-,TRBJ1-1,TRBV6-5,-,TGTGCCAGCAGTTTACTTCGGGTGGAATTGAACACTGAAGCTTTCTTT,CASSLLRVELNTEAFF
-,TRBJ1-5,TRBV7-9,once,TGTGCCAGCAGCTCAGGCGGGGATCAGCCCCAGCATTTT,CASSSGGDQPQHF
TRBD2,TRBJ2-3,TRBV3-1/TRBV3-2,-,TGTGCCAGCAGCCGCGGACTAGCGGGGGGGGGAGTTGGCACAGATACGCAGTATTTT,CASSRGLAGGGVGTDTQYF
-,TRBJ1-3,TRBV28,-,TGTGCCAGCAGGGAGATCTCTGGAAACACCATATATTTT,CASREISGNTIYF
TRBD2,TRBJ2-3,TRBV2,-,TGTGCCAGCAGTGAGGTAACTAGCGCAGATACGCAGTATTTT,CASSEVTSADTQYF
-,TRBJ2-7,TRBV3-1/TRBV3-2,-,TGTGCCAGCAGCAGCAATCTCTACGAGCAGTACTTC,CASSSNLYEQYF
-,TRBJ1-2,TRBV28,-,TGTGCCAGCAGTCCTCAGACAGGCGGCTATGGCTACACCTTC,CASSPQTGGYGYTF
-,TRBJ2-3,TRBV7-3,few,TGTGCCAGCAGTCGTACAGGGATGGATACGCAGTATTTT,CASSRTGMDTQYF
TRBD1,TRBJ2-1,TRBV28,-,TGTGCCAGCAGTTCGACAGGGTGGAATGAGCAGTTCTTC,CASSSTGWNEQFF
-,TRBJ1-1,TRBV12-3/TRBV12-4,-,TGTGCCAGCAGTTTACCCCCGTCCACTGAAGCTTTCTTT,CASSLPPSTEAFF
-,TRBJ1-6,TRBV30,-,TGTGCCTGGAAGGCCAGGGAAGGATCACCCCTCCACTTT,CAWKAREGSPLHF
TRBD2,TRBJ2-5,TRBV6-5,-,TGTGCCAGCAGTTACAGCCTACTAGCGGGGCCAGAGACCCAGTACTTC,CASSYSLLAGPETQYF
-,TRBJ1-3,TRBV7-2,-,TGTGCCAGCAGCTTAGCCGCCTTCTCCGGTAACACCATATATTTT,CASSLAAFSGNTIYF
TRBD1,TRBJ1-3,TRBV11-2,-,TGTGCCAGCAGCCAGGGACAGCCTGGAAACACCATATATTTT,CASSQGQPGNTIYF
TRBD2,TRBJ2-7,TRBV24-1,-,TGTGCCACCAGTGATTTTGCTAGCGGTTACGAGCAGTACTTC,CATSDFASGYEQYF
-,TRBJ1-4,TRBV5-6,-,TGTGCCAGCAGCTTGGTGTCACAGGCCGAAAAACTGTTTTTT,CASSLVSQAEKLFF
TRBD1,TRBJ1-6,TRBV6-2/TRBV6-3,-,TGTGCCAGCAGTCGACCGGGACAGGGGCATTCACCCCTCCACTTT,CASSRPGQGHSPLHF
-,TRBJ1-2,TRBV7-9,-,TGTGCCAGCAGCTTGACAGGAGCCACTACGGCCGATGGCTACACCTTC,CASSLTGATTADGYTF
TRBD2,TRBJ2-5,TRBV3-1/TRBV3-2,-,TGTGCCAGCAGCCAAGATCGGCGGTCGGGGGGAGAGACCCAGTACTTC,CASSQDRRSGGETQYF